The text below deals with one T cell receptor beta chain. Its antigen is unknown. This entry comes from a study of T cell repertoires in ileal Crohn's disease. Study background: Surgery for a complication: stricturing in approximately 60%, penetrating in approximately 39%. Findings and limits, study-wide: Mucosal expansions were suggested to be mainly CD8 T cells.

V lost 5 bases and J lost 2, with 16 bases in between. The CDR3 runs to 15 residues. The germline V gene has CDR1 SNHLY and CDR2 FYNNEI. TCRdb's copy holds only in-frame clones and misses some; the assay was immunoSEQ multiplex PCR. The sample records 15,000 to 20,000 clones, about 92% being singletons. Specimen: ileal tissue. This TCR was sampled from an adult with Crohn's disease. The V and J genes are TRBV2 and TRBJ2-7, with D possibly being TRBD2 (5 bases). CDR3: CASSFPRGTTYEQYF. As DNA, the CDR3 is TGTGCCAGCAGTTTTCCTCGGGGTACCACCTACGAGCAGTACTTC.